Presented here are 22 T cell receptor beta chains from one specimen sequenced in a study of T cells in Graves' hyperthyroidism and ophthalmopathy. The CDR3 regions of TCR beta were amplified from RNA transcripts. HTBI primers were the set used in a first-round RT-PCR of the TCR CDR3. One entry per CDR3 protein results from TCRdb running MiXCR on the multiplex PCR reads. Among approximately 700,000 distinct CDR3 sequences, less than 45% were seen once, and the ten largest hold 6.5% to 9%. Material for sequencing was peripheral blood or thyroid tissue (not recorded which). The receptors stem from an adult man with Graves' disease, either hyperthyroidism or ophthalmopathy (not recorded which).

V and J are TRBV7-2 and TRBJ1-1; weak D call: TRBD1 (5 bases). The CDR3 contains 14 residues. Deletions cut 5 bases from V and 0 bases from J, with 10 bases between. Germline loops: CDR1 SGHTA, CDR2 FQGNSA. CDR3 loop: CASSRWDLNTEAFF. CDR3 nucleotide sequence: TGTGCCAGCAGCCGTTGGGACCTGAACACTGAAGCTTTCTTT.

The J gene is TRBJ1-2, the V gene TRBV5-5; the D is unclear. CDR1 and CDR2 (germline): SGHKS, YYEKEE (reference sequence). There are 15 residues in the CDR3. Trimming took 0 bases from V and 4 from J, leaving 13 bases between them. The CDR3 DNA reads TGTGCCAGCAGCTTGGTGGAAGGACCGATCTATGGCTACACCTTC. Translating it yields CASSLVEGPIYGYTF.

This clonotype was detected a few times. The gene calls are TRBV20-1 and TRBJ1-1; a possible D gene is TRBD1 (6 bases). Trimming pared 6 bases from V and 4 bases from J, leaving 15 bases between. This CDR3 region has 13 residues. The germline CDR1 and CDR2 sequences are DFQATT and SNEGSKA (reference sequence). CDR3: CSAGRQGSTEAFF. DNA for the CDR3: TGCAGTGCGGGCAGGCAGGGGAGCACTGAAGCTTTCTTT.

This chain connects TRBV2 to TRBJ1-5; no reliable D call. The V end lost 6 bases, the J end lost 1 base, and 13 bases lay between the germline ends. Germline loops: CDR1 SNHLY, CDR2 FYNNEI. The CDR3 extends over 15 amino acids. The CDR3 protein is CASSLTTASNQPQHF. DNA of the CDR3: TGTGCCAGCAGCCTTACAACAGCGAGCAATCAGCCCCAGCATTTT.

Notes on this clonotype: One junction end disagrees with the germline gene, perhaps due to a read error. The chain combines TRBV5-1 with TRBJ2-7; weak D call: TRBD2 (6 bases). The CDR3 has 14 residues. The germline V gene has CDR1 SGHRS and CDR2 YFSETQ. In nucleotides, the CDR3 is TGTGCCAGCAGCCTACCGGGAGATCCCTACGAGCAGTACTTC. It translates to CASSLPGDPYEQYF.

This clonotype was counted between two and nine times. The rearrangement links TRBV12-3 or TRBV12-4 to TRBJ1-5, with D perhaps matching TRBD1 (6 bases). The length of the CDR3 is 14 residues. The ends were cut back, 3 bases at V and 3 bases at J, with 9 bases in the middle. CDR3 DNA: TGTGCCAGCAGTTTTTACAGGGACAATCAGCCCCAGCATTTT. Amino acids: CASSFYRDNQPQHF.

The gene calls are TRBV10-2 and TRBJ1-1; TRBD1 matches 10 bases. This CDR3 has 14 amino acids. The V gene end was trimmed by 6 bases and the J gene end by 1 base; junction bases not matched to a gene: 2. From germline, CDR1 is WSHSY and CDR2 SAAADI. The DNA of the CDR3 is TGCGCCAGCAGGTGGGACAGGGGGAACACTGAAGCTTTCTTT. Translated, it gives CASRWDRGNTEAFF.

This clonotype was seen a few times. The V and J genes are TRBV20-1 and TRBJ1-5, with 7 positions matching TRBD1. Trimming cost V 7 bases and J 4 bases; bases outside gene matches: 7. The germline V gene encodes CDR1 DFQATT and CDR2 SNEGSKA (reference sequence). The CDR3 loop spans 13 amino acids. The CDR3 DNA reads TGCAGTGTCGGACAGGCCTTAAATCAGCCCCAGCATTTT. Translated, it gives CSVGQALNQPQHF.

V usage is TRBV6-1 and J usage is TRBJ1-5; D uncertain. The V and J ends lost 5 bases and 2 bases respectively, with 16 bases between them. Germline lookup yields CDR1 MNHNS and CDR2 SASEGT. The CDR3 runs 16 residues. The CDR3 DNA reads TGTGCCAGCAGTTACCCGGACCGATGGGGCAATCAGCCCCAGCATTTT. Its translation: CASSYPDRWGNQPQHF.

This rearrangement joins TRBV7-8 to TRBJ2-7, with D perhaps being TRBD1 or TRBD2 (5 bases each). The V end was cut by 1 base, the J end by 0 bases, with 10 bases between. Germline CDR1 and CDR2: SGHVS and FQNEAQ. The CDR3 length is 15 residues. CDR3 residues: CASSLGRDRSYEQYF. CDR3 coding DNA: TGTGCCAGCAGCTTAGGTAGGGACCGCTCCTACGAGCAGTACTTC.

This clonotype was seen more than once but under ten times. V is TRBV12-3 or TRBV12-4 and J is TRBJ1-1; D might be TRBD1 (5 bases). V was clipped by 5 bases and J by 11 bases, with 12 bases between them. The CDR3 covers 11 residues. CDR3 residues: CASSIGGGAFF. CDR3 nucleotide sequence: TGTGCCAGCAGTATCGGGGGTGGCGCTTTCTTT.

The chain links TRBV10-3 to TRBJ1-4, with TRBD1 as a possible D gene (6 bases). CDR3 length: 15 amino acids. Germline-derived CDR1 and CDR2 are ENHRY and SYGVKD. Trimming shortened V by 2 bases and J by 7 bases, and 14 bases separated the two germline ends. As DNA, the CDR3 is TGTGCCATCAGTGAGGGCAGGGGTGGCACTGAAAAACTGTTTTTT. Its translation is CAISEGRGGTEKLFF.

This clonotype was seen only a few times. The chain employs TRBV10-3 and TRBJ2-3; 11 bases line up with TRBD1. The V gene's germline CDR1 is ENHRY and CDR2 SYGVKD. With V trimmed by 3 bases and J by 7 bases, 9 bases remained unmatched. The CDR3 spans 16 residues. The CDR3 protein is CAISDQRDRGLHTQYF. The DNA of the CDR3 is TGTGCCATCAGTGATCAGCGGGACAGGGGGTTACATACGCAGTATTTT.

This clonotype turned up a few times. The CDR3, as DNA: TGTGCCAGCAGCCAAGTTTGGATTCCGTTACGCGATCAGCCCCAGCATTTT. This gives the protein CASSQVWIPLRDQPQHF. The rearrangement uses TRBV7-9 and TRBJ1-5; no clear D gene. Germline V gene lookup returns CDR1 SEHNR and CDR2 FQNEAQ (reference sequence). The CDR3 has 17 residues. Trimming took 5 bases from V and 5 from J, leaving 22 bases between them.

This clonotype has a handful of counts. CDR3 coding DNA: TGTGCCAGCAGCTCCTACAGGGGGAACACTGAAGCTTTCTTT. As protein: CASSSYRGNTEAFF. This sequence joins TRBV7-9 and TRBJ1-1; TRBD1 matches at 7 bases. The V segment lost 4 bases and the J segment 1 base; nucleotides outside the gene matches: 3. This CDR3 is 14 amino acids long. The germline gives CDR1 SEHNR, CDR2 FQNEAQ (reference sequence).

About this clonotype itself: The CDR3 does not end in the conserved phenylalanine or tryptophan, so this is likely a read error. The chain uses TRBV5-5 and TRBJ1-1; D is undetermined. The CDR3 loop spans 14 amino acids. Trimming stripped 4 bases from V and 0 bases from J, with 10 bases between. The germline V gene has CDR1 SGHKS and CDR2 YYEKEE (reference sequence). The chain's CDR3 is CASSLGFLNTEAFS. The CDR3 region has the DNA TGTGCCAGCAGCCTCGGCTTCTTGAACACTGAAGCTTTCTCT.

The chain carries TRBV7-9 and TRBJ1-1; 12 bases align to TRBD1. CDR3 size: 16 residues. CDR1 is SEHNR and CDR2 is FQNEAQ in the germline V gene (reference sequence). Trimming at V came to 6 bases and at J to 1 base, leaving 6 bases not matched to a gene. CDR3 nucleotide sequence: TGTGCCAGCAGAACCGGGACAGGGGGCGGGAACACTGAAGCTTTCTTT. Amino acid sequence: CASRTGTGGGNTEAFF.

This clonotype came up many times. The genes are TRBV29-1 and TRBJ1-1; no reliable D call. The germline CDR1 and CDR2 sequences are SQVTM and ANQGSEA. The CDR3 has 12 residues. The V gene lost 4 bases and the J gene lost 4 bases, with 10 bases spanning the gap. The CDR3 loop reads CSVVQEVTEAFF. The CDR3 nucleotides are TGCAGCGTTGTTCAGGAGGTCACTGAAGCTTTCTTT.

This clonotype occurred a few times. The J gene is TRBJ2-2, the V gene TRBV20-1, with D uncertain. The ends were cut back, 4 bases at V and 6 bases at J, with 18 bases in the middle. The CDR3 runs to 15 residues. The germline gives CDR1 DFQATT, CDR2 SNEGSKA (reference sequence). CDR3 loop: CSATSGLRGPGELFF. The CDR3 DNA follows: TGCAGTGCTACCAGTGGGTTACGAGGCCCCGGGGAGCTGTTTTTT.

This clonotype occurred once. This chain links TRBV7-9 with TRBJ2-7, with 8 nucleotides matching TRBD2. The CDR3 runs 12 residues. The germline gives CDR1 SEHNR, CDR2 FQNEAQ (reference sequence). Germline trimming cut 9 bases from V and 4 bases from J; bases unmatched to any gene: 5. CDR3 nucleotide sequence: TGTGCCAGAGCGGGCGGGAGGTACGAGCAGTACTTC. Amino acids: CARAGGRYEQYF.

The sample holds a few counts of this clonotype. The chain combines TRBV10-3 with TRBJ1-2; perhaps TRBD1 as D (6 bases). There are 16 residues in the CDR3. The V gene's germline CDR1 is ENHRY and CDR2 SYGVKD. The V gene lost 0 bases and the J gene lost 7 bases, with 18 bases spanning the gap. The CDR3 sequence: CAISESLAGDWFGYTF. The CDR3 nucleotides read TGTGCCATCAGTGAGTCTTTGGCAGGGGATTGGTTTGGCTACACCTTC.

The chain joins TRBV25-1 to TRBJ1-3; possible D gene TRBD1, 5 bases. With 9 bases removed from V and 1 base from J, the gap between germline ends came to 13 bases. The germline V gene has CDR1 MGHDK and CDR2 SYGVNS. CDR3 size: 14 residues. This CDR3 reads CARRLGDSGNTIYF. The CDR3 DNA reads TGTGCCAGACGTTTGGGGGATTCTGGAAACACCATATATTTT.